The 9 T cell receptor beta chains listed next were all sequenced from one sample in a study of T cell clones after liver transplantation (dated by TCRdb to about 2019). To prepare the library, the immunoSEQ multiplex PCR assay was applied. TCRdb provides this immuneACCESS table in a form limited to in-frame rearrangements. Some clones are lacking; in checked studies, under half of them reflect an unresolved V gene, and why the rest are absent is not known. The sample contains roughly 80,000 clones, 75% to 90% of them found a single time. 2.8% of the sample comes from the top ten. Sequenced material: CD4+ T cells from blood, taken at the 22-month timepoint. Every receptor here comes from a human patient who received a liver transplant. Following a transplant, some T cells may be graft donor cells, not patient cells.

DNA of the CDR3: TGTGCCAGCAGTGAGCGGCAGGAGGGTTGGGAGACCCAGTACTTC. This gives the protein CASSERQEGWETQYF. V and J are TRBV2 and TRBJ2-5, with a possible D match to TRBD2 (6 bases). CDR1 and CDR2 (germline): SNHLY, FYNNEI. Deletions cut 3 bases from V and 5 bases from J, with 16 bases between. The CDR3 loop spans 15 amino acids.

The CDR3 protein is CASSQDSPTLYSGNTIYF. The CDR3 DNA follows: TGCGCCAGCAGCCAAGATTCTCCGACCTTGTACTCTGGAAACACCATATATTTT. The V call is TRBV4-1, the J call TRBJ1-3; D gene ambiguous. The CDR3 contains 18 residues. Trimming removed 0 bases at V and 0 bases at J, with 15 bases between. The V gene's germline CDR1 is MGHRA and CDR2 YSYEKL.

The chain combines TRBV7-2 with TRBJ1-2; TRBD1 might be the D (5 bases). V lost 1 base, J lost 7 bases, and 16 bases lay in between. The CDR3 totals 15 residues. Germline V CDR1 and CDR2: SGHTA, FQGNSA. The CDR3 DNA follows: TGTGCCAGCAGCTTAGTAGCAGGGTCCTTCTCTGGCTACACCTTC. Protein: CASSLVAGSFSGYTF.

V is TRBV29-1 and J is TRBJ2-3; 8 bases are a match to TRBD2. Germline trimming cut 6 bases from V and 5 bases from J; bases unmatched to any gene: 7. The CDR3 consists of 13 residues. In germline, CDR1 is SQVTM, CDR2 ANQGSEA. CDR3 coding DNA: TGCAGCGTGGGCGGGGGGCCGAGAGATACGCAGTATTTT. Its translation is CSVGGGPRDTQYF.

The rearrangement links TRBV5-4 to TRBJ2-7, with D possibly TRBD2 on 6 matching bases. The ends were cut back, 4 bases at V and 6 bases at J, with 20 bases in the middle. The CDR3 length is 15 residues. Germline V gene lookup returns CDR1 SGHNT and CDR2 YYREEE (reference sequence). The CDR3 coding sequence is TGTGCCAGCAGCGCGGGACGGCTCCCTGGGAGCGAGCAGTACTTC. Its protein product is CASSAGRLPGSEQYF.

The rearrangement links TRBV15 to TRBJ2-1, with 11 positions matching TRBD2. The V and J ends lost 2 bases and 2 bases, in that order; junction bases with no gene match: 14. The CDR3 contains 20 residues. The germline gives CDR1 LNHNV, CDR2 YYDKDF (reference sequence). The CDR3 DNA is TGTGCCACCAGCAGACGTCGTGGTAGCGGGAGGGCCTCGACCTACAATGAGCAGTTCTTC. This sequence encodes CATSRRRGSGRASTYNEQFF.

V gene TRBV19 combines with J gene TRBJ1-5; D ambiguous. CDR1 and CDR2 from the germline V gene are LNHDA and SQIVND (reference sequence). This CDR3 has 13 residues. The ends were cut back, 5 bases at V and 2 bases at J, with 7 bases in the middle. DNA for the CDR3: TGTGCCAGTAGTTTTGGTGGCAATCAGCCCCAGCATTTT. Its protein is CASSFGGNQPQHF.

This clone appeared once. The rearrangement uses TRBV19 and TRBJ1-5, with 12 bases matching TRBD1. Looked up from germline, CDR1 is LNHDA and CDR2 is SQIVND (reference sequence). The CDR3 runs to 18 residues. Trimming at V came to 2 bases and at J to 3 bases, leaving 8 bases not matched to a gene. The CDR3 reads CASSIIGTGGADNQPQHF. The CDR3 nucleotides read TGTGCCAGTAGTATAATCGGGACAGGGGGCGCTGACAATCAGCCCCAGCATTTT.

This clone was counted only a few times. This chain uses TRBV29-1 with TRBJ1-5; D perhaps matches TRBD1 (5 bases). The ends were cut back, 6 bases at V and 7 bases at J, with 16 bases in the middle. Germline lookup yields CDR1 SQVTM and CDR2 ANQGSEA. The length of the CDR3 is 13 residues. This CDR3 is CSVGTGGGQPQHF. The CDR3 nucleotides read TGCAGCGTCGGAACGGGGGGAGGGCAGCCCCAGCATTTT.